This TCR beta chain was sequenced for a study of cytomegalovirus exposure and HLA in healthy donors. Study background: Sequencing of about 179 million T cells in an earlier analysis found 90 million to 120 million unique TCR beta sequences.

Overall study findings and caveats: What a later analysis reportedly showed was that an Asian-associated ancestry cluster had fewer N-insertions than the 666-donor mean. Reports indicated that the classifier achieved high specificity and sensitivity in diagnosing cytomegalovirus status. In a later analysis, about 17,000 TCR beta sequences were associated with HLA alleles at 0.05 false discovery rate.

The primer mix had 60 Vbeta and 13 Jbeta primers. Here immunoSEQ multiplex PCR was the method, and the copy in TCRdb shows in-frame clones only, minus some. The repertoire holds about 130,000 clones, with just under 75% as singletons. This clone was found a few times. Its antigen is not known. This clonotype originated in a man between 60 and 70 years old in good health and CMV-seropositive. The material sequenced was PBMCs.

This CDR3 reads CASSSRQATYGYTF. The DNA of the CDR3 is TGTGCCAGCAGTTCCCGACAGGCTACGTATGGCTACACCTTC. V usage is TRBV6-5 and J usage is TRBJ1-2, with D perhaps matching TRBD1 (6 bases). V was cut by 4 bases and J by 5 bases, with 14 bases left in between. Looked up from germline, CDR1 is MNHEY and CDR2 is SVGAGI. This CDR3 region has 14 residues.